What follows are 15 T cell receptor beta chains derived from one specimen sequenced in a study of cytotoxic CD8 clonotypes in ibrutinib-treated CLL. TCRdb's copy holds only in-frame clones and misses some; the assay was immunoSEQ multiplex PCR. The data contain about 200,000 clones, 72% of them seen just once; the ten biggest clones take up roughly 12%. The sample consisted of PBMCs, taken after 24 months of ibrutinib treatment. Receptors originate from a human donor with chronic lymphocytic leukemia.

The CDR3 region is CASSQEERVGQFF. The CDR3 DNA reads as TGCGCCAGCAGCCAGGAGGAGCGGGTTGGGCAGTTCTTC. The chain employs TRBV4-3 and TRBJ2-1, with a possible D match to TRBD2 (6 bases). The germline V gene encodes CDR1 LGHNA and CDR2 YSLEER. The CDR3 runs 13 residues. Trimming took off 3 bases at V and 12 bases at J, with 15 bases between the two ends.

The chain employs TRBV18 and TRBJ2-2; D is possibly TRBD2 (5 bases). The V and J ends lost 3 bases and 0 bases respectively, with 5 bases between them. The CDR3 has 14 residues. Germline V gene sequence: CDR1 KGHSH, CDR2 LQKENI. The DNA of the CDR3 is TGTGCCAGCTCACCTAGCGCGAACACCGGGGAGCTGTTTTTT. Amino acid sequence: CASSPSANTGELFF.

The chain employs TRBV10-3 and TRBJ2-7; D ambiguous. The CDR3 loop spans 13 amino acids. Trimming shortened V by 6 bases and J by 4 bases, and 13 bases separated the two germline ends. Germline assignment: CDR1 ENHRY and CDR2 SYGVKD. Written as DNA, the CDR3 is TGTGCCATCAGCTACCAAAGTGAATACGAGCAGTACTTC. This gives the protein CAISYQSEYEQYF.

This clone was seen more than once but under ten times. CDR3 bases: TGTGCCAGCAGTGGGGCGGGAGGGTCATACAATGAGCAGTTCTTC. Translated: CASSGAGGSYNEQFF. The V call is TRBV27, the J call TRBJ2-1; TRBD2 matches 9 bases. CDR3 length: 15 residues. V was clipped by 5 bases and J by 4 bases; unmatched bases: 6. Germline values: CDR1 MNHEY, CDR2 SMNVEV (reference sequence).

The table lists this clone with a count of one. The gene calls are TRBV5-1 and TRBJ1-4, with D perhaps matching TRBD1 (5 bases). The germline CDR1 and CDR2 sequences are SGHRS and YFSETQ. The CDR3 is 15 residues long. Trimming removed 4 bases from V and 4 bases from J, with 14 bases in between. The CDR3 DNA is TGCGCCAGCAGCCCCGCGGGGCAGATTAATGAAAAACTGTTTTTT. Its translation: CASSPAGQINEKLFF.

This rearrangement joins TRBV11-2 to TRBJ1-1; D is unclear. V was shortened by 1 base and J by 2 bases, with 11 bases between the two germline ends. CDR1 is SGHAT and CDR2 is FQNNGV in the germline V gene. This CDR3 is 15 amino acids long. The CDR3 loop is CASSLVGLPNTEAFF. The CDR3 coding sequence is TGTGCCAGCAGCTTAGTGGGTTTGCCTAACACTGAAGCTTTCTTT.

The CDR3 DNA reads as TGTGCCAGCAGCTTAGTAGCCGACTCTGGGGCCAACGTCCTGACTTTC. It translates to CASSLVADSGANVLTF. This chain uses TRBV11-2 with TRBJ2-6; no clear D gene. From germline, CDR1 is SGHAT and CDR2 FQNNGV. The CDR3 consists of 16 residues. Trimming took off 1 base at V and 0 bases at J, with 7 bases between the two ends.

The rearrangement uses TRBV14 and TRBJ1-3; tentatively, D is TRBD1 (6 bases). Germline V gives CDR1 SGHDN, CDR2 FVKESK. The CDR3 is 16 amino acids. V lost 3 bases and J 0 bases, leaving 12 bases between the germline ends. CDR3: CASSQGHPYSGNTIYF. The CDR3 DNA reads as TGTGCCAGCAGCCAGGGACACCCCTACTCTGGAAACACCATATATTTT.

This chain connects TRBV6-6 to TRBJ1-1; D remains ambiguous. CDR1 and CDR2 from the germline V gene are MNHNY and SVGAGI (reference sequence). The ends were cut back, 2 bases at V and 0 bases at J, with 4 bases in the middle. The CDR3 has 13 residues. The CDR3 region has the DNA TGTGCCAGCAGTTACAACATGAACACTGAAGCTTTCTTT. Translated: CASSYNMNTEAFF.

V gene TRBV5-1 combines with J gene TRBJ2-5; no reliable D call. The CDR3 is 14 residues long. V was cut by 0 bases and J by 5 bases, with 11 bases left in between. Germline-derived CDR1 and CDR2 are SGHRS and YFSETQ. CDR3 amino acids: CASSLGPVVETQYF. CDR3 sequence (DNA): TGCGCCAGCAGCTTGGGGCCTGTGGTGGAGACCCAGTACTTC.

The gene calls are TRBV10-2 and TRBJ2-2; no clear D. Between the trimmed V and J ends, which lost 7 bases and 1 base, there was a span of 1 base. The CDR3 extends over 11 amino acids. Germline CDR1 reads WSHSY; CDR2 reads SAAADI. The CDR3 nucleotides read TGCGCCAGCAAGAACACCGGGGAGCTGTTTTTT. Protein product: CASKNTGELFF.

The chain carries TRBV5-1 and TRBJ2-2; TRBD2 aligns across 14 bases. The CDR3 is 17 amino acids. The junction had 5 bases not matched to a gene; V was cut back by 1 base and J by 6 bases. Germline CDR1 and CDR2: SGHRS and YFSETQ. Here the CDR3 reads CASSLLGLAGVSGELFF. DNA for the CDR3: TGCGCCAGCAGCTTGCTGGGACTAGCGGGAGTTTCCGGGGAGCTGTTTTTT.

This sequence joins TRBV19 and TRBJ2-7, with 10 bases aligning to TRBD2. V dropped 6 bases and J dropped 2; count of bases not matched to a gene: 7. Germline assignment: CDR1 LNHDA and CDR2 SQIVND (reference sequence). The CDR3 has 15 amino acids. In nucleotides, the CDR3 is TGTGCCAGTAGATGGAAGCGGGAGGGCCCCTACGAGCAGTACTTC. Residues: CASRWKREGPYEQYF.

The J gene is TRBJ2-7, the V gene TRBV29-1, with D perhaps matching TRBD1 (6 bases). This CDR3 has 12 residues. Germline assignment: CDR1 SQVTM and CDR2 ANQGSEA. V lost 7 bases to trimming and J lost 4 bases, with 14 bases between them. CDR3 coding DNA: TGCAGCGCTAAACGGACAGAGTACGAGCAGTACTTC. It yields the protein CSAKRTEYEQYF.

CDR3 coding DNA: TGTGCCAGCACGTGGACAGTCAGGAACACCGGGGAGCTGTTTTTT. Its protein is CASTWTVRNTGELFF. The chain employs TRBV28 and TRBJ2-2; D perhaps matches TRBD1 (6 bases). Germline CDR1 is MDHEN and CDR2 is SYDVKM. This CDR3 is built from 15 residues. V was shortened by 7 bases and J by 1 base, with 13 bases between the two germline ends. Full variable domain (rest looked up from reference TRBV28 and TRBJ2-2): DVKVTQSSRYLVKRTGEKVFLECVQDMDHENMFWYRQDPGLGLRLIYFSYDVKMKEKGDIPEGYSVSREKKERFSLILESASTNQTSMYLCASTWTVRNTGELFFGEGSRLTVL.